Following are 6 T cell receptor beta chains from one sample sequenced in a study of T-cell memory formation after mild COVID-19. Each CDR3 protein is one row after TCRdb ran MiXCR on the 5' RACE reads. This sample yields hundreds of thousands of distinct CDR3 sequences, of which approximately 15% are seen a single time; around 22% belongs to the top ten. The sequencing input was PBMCs or a T cell subset sorted from them (not recorded which). The receptor set was obtained from a man between 18 and 35 years old who had mild COVID-19 (a few samples of this study predate the infection). Cell type and time point are not known.

This sequence joins TRBV2 and TRBJ2-5; 14 bases map to TRBD2. With V trimmed by 6 bases and J by 2 bases, 5 bases remained unmatched. CDR1 is SNHLY and CDR2 is FYNNEI in the germline V gene. There are 16 residues in the CDR3. The CDR3 sequence: CASSRTSGGRQETQYF. DNA for the CDR3: TGTGCCAGCAGCCGGACTAGCGGGGGGCGGCAAGAGACCCAGTACTTC.

The rearrangement joins TRBV9 to TRBJ2-5, with a possible D match to TRBD1 (6 bases). This CDR3 region has 16 residues. V lost 0 bases and J 4 bases, leaving 16 bases between the germline ends. Germline values: CDR1 SGDLS, CDR2 YYNGEE. As DNA, the CDR3 is TGTGCCAGCAGCGTAGCCCTTCAGGGGAGCGGAGAGACCCAGTACTTC. It translates to CASSVALQGSGETQYF.

V usage is TRBV5-4 and J usage is TRBJ1-1; no clear D. The CDR3 runs to 14 residues. Per germline, CDR1 SGHNT and CDR2 YYREEE (reference sequence). With 4 bases removed from V and 0 bases from J, the gap between germline ends came to 10 bases. The CDR3 bases are TGTGCCAGCAGCCGCCCCTGGATGAACACTGAAGCTTTCTTT. This sequence encodes CASSRPWMNTEAFF. Drawing the rest from reference TRBV5-4 and TRBJ1-1, the complete variable domain is ETGVTQSPTHLIKTRGQQVTLRCSSQSGHNTVSWYQQALGQGPQFIFQYYREEENGRGNFPPRFSGLQFPNYSSELNVNALELDDSALYLCASSRPWMNTEAFFGQGTRLTVV.

V usage is TRBV7-2 and J usage is TRBJ2-7; TRBD1 aligns across 7 bases. V shed 5 bases, J shed 3 bases, and the junction held 4 bases outside the gene matches. The CDR3 totals 13 residues. Germline loops: CDR1 SGHTA, CDR2 FQGNSA. Written as DNA, the CDR3 is TGTGCCAGCAGCCATCGACAGGGCTACGAGCAGTACTTC. This sequence encodes CASSHRQGYEQYF.

This clonotype was recorded many times. This sequence joins TRBV2 and TRBJ1-1; 7 bases map to TRBD1. CDR3 length equals 13 residues. The J segment lost 2 bases and the V segment lost 5 bases, leaving 2 bases of the junction unmatched. Germline CDR1 SNHLY, CDR2 FYNNEI. CDR3 coding DNA: TGTGCCAGCAGTTGGGACAGAAACACTGAAGCTTTCTTT. This gives the protein CASSWDRNTEAFF. Using reference TRBV2 and TRBJ1-1 for the parts outside the CDR3, the full variable domain is EPEVTQTPSHQVTQMGQEVILRCVPISNHLYFYWYRQILGQKVEFLVSFYNNEISEKSEIFDDQFSVERPDGSNFTLKIRSTKLEDSAMYFCASSWDRNTEAFFGQGTRLTVV.

The chain carries TRBV7-2 and TRBJ2-3; perhaps TRBD2 as D (6 bases). Germline V lookup: CDR1 SGHTA, CDR2 FQGNSA. The germline V and J ends were trimmed by 7 bases and 2 bases, with 16 bases remaining between them. The length of the CDR3 is 15 residues. This CDR3 reads CASILYAGYTDTQYF. Written as DNA, the CDR3 is TGTGCCAGCATCCTATATGCGGGGTACACAGATACGCAGTATTTT.